Listed below are T cell receptor beta chains from one sample, sequenced in a study of T cell repertoires in cytomegalovirus infection. One entry per CDR3 protein, called by TCRdb with MiXCR from the reads. This repertoire shows fewer than 1,000,000 distinct CDR3 sequences, around 29% found once; its top ten account for around 15%. No antigen is known for these receptors. The sequences come from cultured CD8+ T cells from PBMCs, collected from culture after CMV antigen stimulation. The receptor source for this set is a human donor in good health (CMV status not recorded). Some clones in this sample may be carry-over from other donors' samples. CDR3s include the opening cysteine and the closing phenylalanine or tryptophan. A D gene is named only where the DNA matches it firmly. Clone size is given for some rows only: seen once, a few or many times, or a class if the clone is expanded.

CASSTQGQGGNQPQHF | TRBD1 | . | TRBJ1-5 | TRBV27
CASSVGLVGDNEQFF | TRBD2 | few | TRBJ2-1 | TRBV6-1
CASSLPRGTNEKLFF | . | . | TRBJ1-4 | TRBV7-3
CASSVGGSPLHF | . | . | TRBJ1-6 | TRBV9
CASSPDRDRSIGYTF | TRBD1 | . | TRBJ1-2 | TRBV6-1
CASSQEYGTGSNEQFF | TRBD1 | . | TRBJ2-1 | TRBV14
CASSLYTGTGLGTEAFF | TRBD1 | . | TRBJ1-1 | TRBV11-1
CASLLTSGGTHNEQFF | TRBD2 | . | TRBJ2-1 | TRBV7-8
CASSHRTINHEQYF | . | few | TRBJ2-7 | TRBV14
CASSQDEGTGETF | TRBD1 | . | TRBJ1-2 | TRBV14
CASTLGGVGNQPQHF | . | . | TRBJ1-5 | TRBV12-3/TRBV12-4
CASSFGTGLIQPQHF | TRBD1 | . | TRBJ1-5 | TRBV27
CASSTQTGNQPQHF | TRBD1 | . | TRBJ1-5 | TRBV12-3/TRBV12-4
CASSLVQGAEAFF | . | many | TRBJ1-1 | TRBV27
CASSGAGIYPQNAKNIQYF | . | many | TRBJ2-4 | TRBV6-1
CASRTSWGTEAFF | . | . | TRBJ1-1 | TRBV5-4
CSAREVGDETQYF | . | . | TRBJ2-5 | TRBV20-1
CSVEARDGRVGNTIYF | . | . | TRBJ1-3 | TRBV29-1
CASKPGGYNEQFF | TRBD2 | few | TRBJ2-1 | TRBV2
CASIGLAGENTGELFF | TRBD2 | . | TRBJ2-2 | TRBV6-2/TRBV6-3
CASRGGTGERTDTQYF | . | few | TRBJ2-3 | TRBV27
CASSELGSSYNSPLHF | . | . | TRBJ1-6 | TRBV6-1
CASSLGRGSYGYTF | . | many | TRBJ1-2 | TRBV7-2
CASSHRQGAMRGSPLHF | TRBD1 | few | TRBJ1-6 | TRBV3-1
CASSYSGSGVTDTQYF | TRBD2 | . | TRBJ2-3 | TRBV6-5
CVSSPERGKGYGYTF | . | . | TRBJ1-2 | TRBV28
CASSAPTSGDTDTQYF | TRBD2 | . | TRBJ2-3 | TRBV7-9
CASSLSGDRIEKLFF | . | . | TRBJ1-4 | TRBV7-9
CASSSAGQPGYTF | TRBD1 | few | TRBJ1-2 | TRBV7-3
CASSPRYVSSYNEQFF | . | few | TRBJ2-1 | TRBV5-6
CSARYVGLAGGNTDTQYF | TRBD2 | . | TRBJ2-3 | TRBV20-1
CASSLWGTSTEAFF | . | . | TRBJ1-1 | TRBV12-3/TRBV12-4
CASSQWTASNQPQHF | . | . | TRBJ1-5 | TRBV2
CASSLATAGGGADTQYF | . | . | TRBJ2-3 | TRBV7-9
CASRPAGPLITDTQYF | . | . | TRBJ2-3 | TRBV28
CASSFPLQGNLYPGANVLTF | . | . | TRBJ2-6 | TRBV7-2
CASSYSNQGGNQPQHF | . | . | TRBJ1-5 | TRBV6-2/TRBV6-3
CASSRTGGYNSPLHF | TRBD1 | few | TRBJ1-6 | TRBV13
CASIPPVTPHATNYGYTF | . | . | TRBJ1-2 | TRBV7-9
CASSPRVAFF | . | . | TRBJ1-1 | TRBV9
CASTETGDDIQYF | TRBD1 | many | TRBJ2-4 | TRBV12-3/TRBV12-4
CASSHDRGRDYTF | TRBD1 | few | TRBJ1-2 | TRBV6-2/TRBV6-3